Presented here are 18 T cell receptor beta chains from one specimen sequenced in a study of blood T cell repertoires in COVID-19. The data were produced by immunoSEQ multiplex PCR, yet TCRdb's version contains in-frame clones alone and is incomplete. Of about 58,000 clones listed, approximately 91% were seen once; the top ten hold 14%. The sample comprised peripheral blood. The receptor set was obtained from a woman aged 55-69 years with active COVID-19.

This clone was observed a few times. As DNA, the CDR3 is TGTGCCAGCAGCTCCAAAACAGGGGGAGGGAATCCCAACTATGGCTACACCTTC. Translating it yields CASSSKTGGGNPNYGYTF. J is TRBJ1-2 and V is TRBV7-9; 8 bases agree with TRBD1. The V segment lost 4 bases and the J segment 2 bases; nucleotides outside the gene matches: 15. CDR1 and CDR2 (germline): SEHNR, FQNEAQ (reference sequence). The CDR3 is made up of 18 amino acids.

The CDR3 region is CASSQTNTGELFF. The CDR3 nucleotides are TGTGCCAGCAGCCAGACAAACACCGGGGAGCTGTTTTTT. This chain joins TRBV3-1 (or the pseudogene TRBV3-2) and TRBJ2-2; no clear D. V dropped 3 bases and J dropped 2 bases, with 4 bases sitting between them. Germline CDR1 and CDR2: LGHDT and YNNKEL (reference sequence). CDR3 length equals 13 residues.

This chain links TRBV6-2 or TRBV6-3 with TRBJ1-1, with D tentatively TRBD1 (6 bases). The germline V gene has CDR1 MNHEY and CDR2 SVGEGT. The length of the CDR3 is 17 residues. V was trimmed by 2 bases and J by 0 bases, leaving 16 bases between them. CDR3 protein: CASSYPGGRGMNTEAFF. The CDR3 coding sequence is TGTGCCAGCAGTTACCCTGGGGGCAGGGGAATGAACACTGAAGCTTTCTTT.

This clone was observed a few times. For the CDR3, the DNA is TGTGCCAGCAGTTTTGTCAGCTCCTACGAGCAGTACTTC. It is translated as CASSFVSSYEQYF. The gene calls are TRBV12-3 or TRBV12-4 and TRBJ2-7; D unresolved. Between the trimmed V and J ends, which lost 3 bases and 0 bases, there was a span of 6 bases. The CDR3 consists of 13 residues.

The rearrangement uses TRBV7-9 and TRBJ1-4; D ambiguous. Germline V gene data show CDR1 as SEHNR and CDR2 as FQNEAQ (reference sequence). V dropped 3 bases and J dropped 7 bases, with 18 bases sitting between them. The CDR3 is 16 residues long. CDR3 loop: CASSFAPGVEGEKLFF. Written as DNA, the CDR3 is TGTGCCAGCAGCTTCGCCCCAGGCGTAGAAGGTGAAAAACTGTTTTTT.

The genes are TRBV4-1 and TRBJ1-3; D is uncertain. Trimming took 0 bases from V and 0 from J, leaving 9 bases between them. Germline V gene sequence: CDR1 MGHRA, CDR2 YSYEKL. The CDR3 length is 16 residues. The CDR3 nucleotides are TGCGCCAGCAGCCAAGATGTACAGAGCTCTGGAAACACCATATATTTT. As protein: CASSQDVQSSGNTIYF.

V gene TRBV9 combines with J gene TRBJ1-3; D possibly corresponds to TRBD1 (5 bases). V was cut by 0 bases and J by 7 bases, with 8 bases left in between. CDR1 is SGDLS and CDR2 is YYNGEE in the germline V gene. The CDR3 loop spans 13 amino acids. The CDR3 DNA reads as TGTGCCAGCAGCGTAGGTCGGGGGAACACCATATATTTT. Translating it yields CASSVGRGNTIYF. Full variable domain (remainder filled in from reference TRBV9 and TRBJ1-3): DSGVTQTPKHLITATGQRVTLRCSPRSGDLSVYWYQQSLDQGLQFLIQYYNGEERAKGNILERFSAQQFPDLHSELNLSSLELGDSALYFCASSVGRGNTIYFGEGSWLTVV.

A single count supports this clone. The rearrangement uses TRBV6-2 or TRBV6-3 and TRBJ1-2; the D is unclear. CDR1 is MNHEY, CDR2 SVGEGT, per germline. The V end lost 6 bases, the J end lost 0 bases, and 17 bases lay between the germline ends. The CDR3 is 16 amino acids. The CDR3 coding sequence is TGTGCCAGCAGCGGGGTGCGGGTTAGAACTAACTATGGCTACACCTTC. This encodes CASSGVRVRTNYGYTF.

This chain joins TRBV5-4 and TRBJ1-1, with D hard to call. The CDR3 totals 15 residues. Germline V gene sequence: CDR1 SGHNT, CDR2 YYREEE (reference sequence). V was trimmed by 0 bases and J by 0 bases, leaving 9 bases between them. The CDR3: CASSLEAEMNTEAFF. The DNA for the CDR3 is TGTGCCAGCAGCTTGGAGGCGGAGATGAACACTGAAGCTTTCTTT.

This clone is classed as medium-sized (0.01 to 0.1%). This chain uses TRBV7-8 with TRBJ1-2; 7 bases align to TRBD1. The CDR3 contains 15 residues. J lost 3 bases, V lost 5 bases, and 9 bases had no gene match. The germline V gene has CDR1 SGHVS and CDR2 FQNEAQ. The chain's CDR3 is CASSANRGAHYGYTF. The CDR3, as DNA: TGTGCCAGCAGCGCAAACAGGGGCGCCCACTATGGCTACACCTTC.

This rearrangement joins TRBV5-8 to TRBJ1-1, with TRBD1 matching 8 bases. CDR1 is SGHTS, CDR2 YDEGEE, per germline. CDR3 length: 13 residues. J gave up 5 bases and V 4 bases, and 4 bases lay outside the gene matches. CDR3 coding DNA: TGTGCCAGCAGCCTCACAGGGGGTACTGAAGCTTTCTTT. Encoded protein: CASSLTGGTEAFF.

The chain employs TRBV9 and TRBJ2-3, with 12 nucleotides matching TRBD2. The CDR3 contains 14 residues. The V gene end was trimmed by 5 bases and the J gene end by 9 bases; junction bases not matched to a gene: 7. Germline V CDR1 and CDR2: SGDLS, YYNGEE. The CDR3 sequence: CASRSGTSGPTQYF. The CDR3 DNA follows: TGTGCCAGCAGGTCCGGGACTAGCGGGCCCACGCAGTATTTT.

The rearrangement joins TRBV6-5 to TRBJ2-2; D is possibly TRBD1 (6 bases). CDR1 is MNHEY, CDR2 SVGAGI, per germline. The CDR3 consists of 13 residues. V gave up 6 bases and J gave up 6 bases, with 11 bases separating them. DNA of the CDR3: TGTGCCAGCAGGAAAGCAGGGGCCGGGGAGCTGTTTTTT. Translating gives CASRKAGAGELFF.

A single count supports this clone. The chain couples TRBV4-1 to TRBJ2-1, with 10 bases matching TRBD2. Trimming took 3 bases from V and 9 from J; bases not matched to a gene: 5. Germline assignment: CDR1 MGHRA and CDR2 YSYEKL. CDR3 length: 14 amino acids. The CDR3 protein is CASSHQRGGPEQFF. CDR3 nucleotides: TGCGCCAGCAGCCACCAGCGGGGGGGCCCTGAGCAGTTCTTC.

The chain links TRBV5-1 to TRBJ2-2, with D tentatively TRBD2 (7 bases). CDR1 SGHRS and CDR2 YFSETQ come from the germline V gene. CDR3 size: 15 residues. Trimming stripped 4 bases from V and 8 bases from J, with 18 bases between. CDR3: CASSVQGLLTGELFF. CDR3 coding DNA: TGCGCCAGCAGCGTACAGGGACTATTAACTGGGGAGCTGTTTTTT.

The genes are TRBV5-1 and TRBJ1-4, with TRBD1 matching over 11 bases. After removal of 4 bases from V and 7 bases from J, the junction contained 6 bases not matched to a gene. This CDR3 contains 15 residues. Germline assignment: CDR1 SGHRS and CDR2 YFSETQ. CDR3 region: CASSVTGTGGEKLFF. The CDR3 DNA reads as TGCGCCAGCAGCGTAACCGGGACAGGGGGTGAAAAACTGTTTTTT. The entire variable domain, with the rest obtained from reference TRBV5-1 and TRBJ1-4, is as follows: KAGVTQTPRYLIKTRGQQVTLSCSPISGHRSVSWYQQTPGQGLQFLFEYFSETQRNKGNFPGRFSGRQFSNSRSEMNVSTLELGDSALYLCASSVTGTGGEKLFFGSGTQLSVL.

This rearrangement joins TRBV5-1 to TRBJ2-1; 14 bases are a match to TRBD2. The J segment lost 10 bases and the V segment lost 4 bases, leaving 10 bases of the junction unmatched. CDR1 is SGHRS, CDR2 YFSETQ, per germline. This CDR3 is built from 16 residues. CDR3: CASSLTTSGGALEQFF. CDR3 coding DNA: TGCGCCAGCAGCCTAACGACTAGCGGGGGGGCCTTAGAGCAGTTCTTC.

The V call is TRBV5-4, the J call TRBJ2-3; TRBD1 is a possible D gene (6 bases). The germline CDR1 and CDR2 sequences are SGHNT and YYREEE (reference sequence). V was clipped by 3 bases and J by 4 bases, with 9 bases between them. The CDR3 covers 13 residues. CDR3 nucleotide sequence: TGTGCCAGCAGCTCACAGGGTCCAGATACGCAGTATTTT. Its translation is CASSSQGPDTQYF.